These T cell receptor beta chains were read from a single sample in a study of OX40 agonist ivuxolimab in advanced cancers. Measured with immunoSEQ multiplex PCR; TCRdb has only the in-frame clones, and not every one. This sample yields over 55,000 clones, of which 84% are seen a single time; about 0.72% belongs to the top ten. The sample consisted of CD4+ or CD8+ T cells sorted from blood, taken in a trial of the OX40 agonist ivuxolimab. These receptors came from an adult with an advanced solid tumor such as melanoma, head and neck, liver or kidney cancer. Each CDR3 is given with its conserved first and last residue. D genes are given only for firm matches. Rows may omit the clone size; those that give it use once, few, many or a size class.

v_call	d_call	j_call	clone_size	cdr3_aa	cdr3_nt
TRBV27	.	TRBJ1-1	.	CASSLGLGTEAFF	TGTGCCAGCAGTTTAGGACTTGGAACTGAAGCTTTCTTT
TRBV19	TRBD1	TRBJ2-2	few	CATSKGQGTGELFF	TGTGCCACATCCAAGGGACAGGGGACCGGGGAGCTGTTTTTT
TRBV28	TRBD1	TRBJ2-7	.	CASRGGTGTYEQYF	TGTGCCAGCAGGGGGGGGACAGGGACCTACGAGCAGTACTTC
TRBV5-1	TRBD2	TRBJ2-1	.	CASSWGGVTIEQFF	TGCGCCAGCAGCTGGGGGGGAGTAACCATCGAGCAGTTCTTC
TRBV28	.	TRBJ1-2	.	CASSFGGGWYGYTF	TGTGCCAGCAGTTTCGGCGGGGGTTGGTATGGCTACACCTTC
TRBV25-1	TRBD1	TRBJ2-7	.	CASRSSGTGTYEQYF	TGTGCCAGCAGAAGCTCCGGGACAGGGACCTACGAGCAGTACTTC
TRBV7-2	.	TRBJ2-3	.	CASSLSDTQYF	TGTGCCAGCAGCCTCTCAGATACGCAGTATTTT
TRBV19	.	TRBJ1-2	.	CASSIDGTESNYGYTF	TGTGCCAGTAGTATAGACGGGACCGAGTCTAACTATGGCTACACCTTC
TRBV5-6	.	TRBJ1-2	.	CASSRVSRGYTF	TGTGCCAGCTCCAGGGTGAGTCGAGGCTACACCTTC
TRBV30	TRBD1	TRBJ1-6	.	CACRQGANSPLHF	TGTGCCTGCCGTCAGGGGGCAAATTCACCCCTCCACTTT
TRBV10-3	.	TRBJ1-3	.	CAISERQASSGNTIYF	TGTGCCATCAGTGAGCGACAGGCAAGCTCTGGAAACACCATATATTTT
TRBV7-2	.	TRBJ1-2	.	CASSLAGTYGYTF	TGTGCCAGCAGCTTAGCGGGGACATATGGCTACACCTTC
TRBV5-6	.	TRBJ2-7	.	CASSWQTYEQYF	TGTGCCAGCAGCTGGCAGACCTACGAGCAGTACTTC
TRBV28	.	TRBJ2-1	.	CASSLEMIRRQFF	TGTGCCAGCAGTTTAGAGATGATTAGGAGGCAGTTCTTC
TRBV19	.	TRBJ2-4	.	CASSSWGDLKNIQYF	TGTGCCAGTAGTAGCTGGGGGGACTTGAAAAACATTCAGTACTTC
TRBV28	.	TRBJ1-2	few	CASSYGIYGYTF	TGTGCCAGCAGTTACGGTATCTATGGCTACACCTTC
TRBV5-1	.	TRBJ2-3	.	CASSPGTTDTQYF	TGCGCCAGCAGCCCTGGGACCACAGATACGCAGTATTTT
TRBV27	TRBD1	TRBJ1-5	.	CASGLPGQGVKGSNQPQHF	TGTGCCAGCGGACTTCCGGGACAGGGGGTTAAGGGTAGCAATCAGCCCCAGCATTTT
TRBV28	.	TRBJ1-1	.	CASSWASTANTEAFF	TGTGCCAGCTCTTGGGCCTCGACAGCGAACACTGAAGCTTTCTTT
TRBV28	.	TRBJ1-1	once	CASSFVGGLKAFF	TGTGCCAGCAGTTTTGTGGGGGGCCTGAAAGCTTTCTTT
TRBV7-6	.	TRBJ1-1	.	CASRISRDTEAFF	TGTGCCAGCAGGATTTCAAGGGACACTGAAGCTTTCTTT
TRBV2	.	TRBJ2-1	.	CASMENSYNEQFF	TGTGCCAGCATGGAGAACTCCTACAATGAGCAGTTCTTC
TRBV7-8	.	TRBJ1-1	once	CASSLYTANTEAFF	TGTGCCAGCAGCTTATACACGGCGAACACTGAAGCTTTCTTT
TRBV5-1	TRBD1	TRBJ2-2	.	CASSEQGAPHTGELFF	TGCGCCAGCAGCGAACAGGGGGCGCCCCACACAGGGGAGCTGTTTTTT
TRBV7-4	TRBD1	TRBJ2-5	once	CASSSGQVETQYF	TGTGCCAGCAGCTCGGGACAGGTAGAGACCCAGTACTTC
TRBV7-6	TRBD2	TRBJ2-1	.	CASSLAVAGGPVKNEQFF	TGTGCCAGCAGCTTAGCGGTAGCGGGGGGGCCGGTAAAGAATGAGCAGTTCTTC
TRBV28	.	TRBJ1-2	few	CASSQSGEGNYGYTF	TGTGCCAGCAGTCAATCAGGGGAAGGTAACTATGGCTACACCTTC
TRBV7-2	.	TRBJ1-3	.	CASSSDSPGSGNTIYF	TGTGCCAGCAGCTCGGACAGCCCAGGCTCTGGAAACACCATATATTTT
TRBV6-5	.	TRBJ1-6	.	CASSYSGQGGNSPLHF	TGTGCCAGCAGTTACTCGGGGCAGGGAGGTAATTCACCCCTCCACTTT
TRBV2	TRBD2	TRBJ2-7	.	CASSETGGRYEQYF	TGTGCCAGCAGTGAAACGGGAGGAAGGTACGAGCAGTACTTC
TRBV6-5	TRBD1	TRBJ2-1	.	CASSSPGGEFWNEQFF	TGTGCCAGCAGTTCCCCAGGGGGCGAGTTCTGGAATGAGCAGTTCTTC
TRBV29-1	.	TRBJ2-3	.	CSVVTASTDTQYF	TGCAGCGTTGTAACGGCTAGCACAGATACGCAGTATTTT
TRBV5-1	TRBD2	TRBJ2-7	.	CASSSTTLLAGQYEQYF	TGCGCCAGCAGCTCGACCACCTTACTAGCGGGGCAATACGAGCAGTACTTC
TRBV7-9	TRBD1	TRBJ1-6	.	CASSLGFRGTYNSPLHF	TGTGCCAGCAGCTTAGGATTCAGGGGGACCTATAATTCACCCCTCCACTTT
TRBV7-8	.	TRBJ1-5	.	CASSFGLGQPQHF	TGTGCCAGCAGCTTTGGGTTGGGTCAGCCCCAGCATTTT
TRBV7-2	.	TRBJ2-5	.	CASSLYQETQYF	TGTGCCAGCAGCTTGTACCAAGAGACCCAGTACTTC
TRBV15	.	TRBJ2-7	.	CATSRDPGPYEQYF	TGTGCCACCAGCAGAGATCCCGGACCCTACGAGCAGTACTTC
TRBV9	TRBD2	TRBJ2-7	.	CASSVDPAGTFQSSYEQYF	TGTGCCAGCAGCGTAGACCCAGCGGGAACTTTCCAAAGCTCCTACGAGCAGTACTTC
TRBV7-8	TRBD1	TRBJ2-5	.	CASSKDRGGETQYF	TGTGCCAGCAGCAAAGACAGGGGGGGCGAGACCCAGTACTTC
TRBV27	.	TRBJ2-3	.	CASAMFDTQYF	TGTGCCAGCGCGATGTTTGATACGCAGTATTTT